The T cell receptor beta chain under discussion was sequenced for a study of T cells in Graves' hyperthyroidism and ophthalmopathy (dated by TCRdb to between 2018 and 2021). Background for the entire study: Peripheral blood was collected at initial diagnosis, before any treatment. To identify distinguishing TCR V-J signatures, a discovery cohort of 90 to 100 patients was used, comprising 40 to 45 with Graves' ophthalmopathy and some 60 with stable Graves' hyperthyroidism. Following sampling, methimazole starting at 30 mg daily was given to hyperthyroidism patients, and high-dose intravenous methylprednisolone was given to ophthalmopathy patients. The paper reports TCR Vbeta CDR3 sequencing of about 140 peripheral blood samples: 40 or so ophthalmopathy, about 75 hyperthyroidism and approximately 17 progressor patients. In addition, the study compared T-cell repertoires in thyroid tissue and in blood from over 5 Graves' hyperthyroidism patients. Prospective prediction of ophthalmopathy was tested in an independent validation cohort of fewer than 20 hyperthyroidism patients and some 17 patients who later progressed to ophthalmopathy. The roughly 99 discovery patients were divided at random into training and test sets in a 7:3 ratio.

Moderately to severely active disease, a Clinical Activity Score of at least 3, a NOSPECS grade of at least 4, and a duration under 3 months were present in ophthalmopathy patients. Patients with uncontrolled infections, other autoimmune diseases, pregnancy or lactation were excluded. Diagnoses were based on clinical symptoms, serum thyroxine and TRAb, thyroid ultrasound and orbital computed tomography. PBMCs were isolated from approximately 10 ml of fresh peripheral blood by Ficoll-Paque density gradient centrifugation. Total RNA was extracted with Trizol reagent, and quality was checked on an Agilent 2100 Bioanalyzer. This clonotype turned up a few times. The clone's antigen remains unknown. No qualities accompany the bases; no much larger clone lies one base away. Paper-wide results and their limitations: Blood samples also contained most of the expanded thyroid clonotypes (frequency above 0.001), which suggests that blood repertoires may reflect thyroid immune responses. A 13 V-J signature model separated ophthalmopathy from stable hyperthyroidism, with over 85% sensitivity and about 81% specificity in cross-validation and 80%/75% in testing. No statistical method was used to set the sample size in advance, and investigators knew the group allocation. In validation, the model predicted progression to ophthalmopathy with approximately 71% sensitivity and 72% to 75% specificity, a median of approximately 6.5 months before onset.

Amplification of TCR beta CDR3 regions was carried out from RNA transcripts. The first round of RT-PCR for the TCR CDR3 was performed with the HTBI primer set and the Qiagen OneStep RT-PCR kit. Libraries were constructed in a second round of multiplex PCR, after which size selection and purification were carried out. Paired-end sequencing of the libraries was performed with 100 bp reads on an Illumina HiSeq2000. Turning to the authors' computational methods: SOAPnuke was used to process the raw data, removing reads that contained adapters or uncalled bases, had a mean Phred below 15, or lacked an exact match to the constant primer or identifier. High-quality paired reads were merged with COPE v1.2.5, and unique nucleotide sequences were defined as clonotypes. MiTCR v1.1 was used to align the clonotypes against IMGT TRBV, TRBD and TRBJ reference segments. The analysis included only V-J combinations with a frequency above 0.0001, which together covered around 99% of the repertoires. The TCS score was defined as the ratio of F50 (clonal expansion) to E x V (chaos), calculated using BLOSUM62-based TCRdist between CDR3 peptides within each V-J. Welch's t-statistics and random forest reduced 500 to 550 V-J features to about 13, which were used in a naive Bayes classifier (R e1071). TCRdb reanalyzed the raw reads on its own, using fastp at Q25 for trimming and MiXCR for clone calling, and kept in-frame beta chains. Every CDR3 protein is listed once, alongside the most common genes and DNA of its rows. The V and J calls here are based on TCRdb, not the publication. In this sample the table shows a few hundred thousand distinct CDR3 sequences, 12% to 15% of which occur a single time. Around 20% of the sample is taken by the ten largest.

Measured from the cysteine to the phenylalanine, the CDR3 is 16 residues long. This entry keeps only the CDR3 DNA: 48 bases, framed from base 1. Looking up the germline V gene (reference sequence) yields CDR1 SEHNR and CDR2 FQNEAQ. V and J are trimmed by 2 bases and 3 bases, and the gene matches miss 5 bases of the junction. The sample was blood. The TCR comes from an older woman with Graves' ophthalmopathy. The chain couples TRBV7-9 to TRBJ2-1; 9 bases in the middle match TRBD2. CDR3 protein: CASSLPSGGLYNEQFF. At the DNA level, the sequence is TGTGCCAGCAGCTTACCCAGCGGGGGGCTCTACAATGAGCAGTTCTTC.